These T cell receptor beta chains were read from a single sample in a study of blood T cell repertoires in COVID-19. Measured with immunoSEQ multiplex PCR; TCRdb has only the in-frame clones, and not every one. The table has tens of thousands of clones, 92% seen once. The source material was peripheral blood. These receptors all come from a man between 50 and 59 years old with active COVID-19. The CDR3 runs from the conserved cysteine through the conserved F or W. D genes are given only for firm matches. A clone size is listed for some rows: how often the clone was seen (once, few, many), or a class if it is expanded.

V gene,J gene,CDR3 length,D gene,clone size,CDR3 DNA,CDR3 protein
TRBV3-1/TRBV3-2,TRBJ2-5,15,-,-,TGTGCCAGCAGCCAAGCGGGGCAGGGGCAAGAGACCCAGTACTTC,CASSQAGQGQETQYF
TRBV19,TRBJ2-1,18,TRBD1,-,TGTGCCAGTAGTATATTCGAAGGGACAGGGGTATTCTACAATGAGCAGTTCTTC,CASSIFEGTGVFYNEQFF
TRBV18,TRBJ1-5,15,TRBD1,-,TGTGCCAGCTCACTTGGACAGGGGAGCAATCAGCCCCAGCATTTT,CASSLGQGSNQPQHF
TRBV5-1,TRBJ2-1,16,-,-,TGCGCCAGCAGCTCCTTCGACAGGTCAGTACACAATGAGCAGTTCTTC,CASSSFDRSVHNEQFF
TRBV2,TRBJ2-2,13,-,-,TGTGCCAGCAGTGACGAGGGTACCGGGGAGCTGTTTTTT,CASSDEGTGELFF
TRBV19,TRBJ1-5,13,-,-,TGTGCCAGTAGTTTGAACTCTAATCAGCCCCAGCATTTT,CASSLNSNQPQHF
TRBV19,TRBJ1-2,13,-,once,TGTGCCACCTCCGACAGTCTTCCATATGGCTACACCTTC,CATSDSLPYGYTF
TRBV4-1,TRBJ1-2,13,-,-,TGCGCCAGCAGCCAAGGCCCAGGGGAGGGCTACACCTTC,CASSQGPGEGYTF
TRBV5-1,TRBJ2-2,15,TRBD2,-,TGCGCCAGCAGCCCTGGAGGGACTAGTAGCGGGGAGCTGTTTTTT,CASSPGGTSSGELFF
TRBV28,TRBJ2-2,16,-,-,TGTGCCAGCATACCCTCCACAGGCTTTCCTGGCGGGGAGCTGTTTTTT,CASIPSTGFPGGELFF
TRBV21-1,TRBJ2-2,18,-,-,TGTGCCAGCAGCAAAGTTAGGGACAGGAGACCTCTCACCGGGGAGCTGTTTTTT,CASSKVRDRRPLTGELFF
TRBV7-8,TRBJ2-7,19,TRBD1,-,TGTGCCAGCAGCTTAGATTGGGACAGGGGGTGGCAAACCTCCTACGAGCAGTACTTC,CASSLDWDRGWQTSYEQYF
TRBV29-1,TRBJ2-5,15,TRBD2,once,TGCAGCGTTGAATGGGCTAGCGGGCTACAAGAGACCCAGTACTTC,CSVEWASGLQETQYF
TRBV4-1,TRBJ2-4,14,-,-,TGCGCCAGCGGCAGACAGGAAAGCAAAAACATTCAGTACTTC,CASGRQESKNIQYF
TRBV2,TRBJ2-7,16,TRBD1,-,TGTGCCAGCAGTGAACCAGAGATGACAGGGGGCTACGAGCAGTACTTC,CASSEPEMTGGYEQYF
TRBV6-5,TRBJ2-1,14,TRBD1,-,TGTGCCAGCACCCCCTCGACAGGGGCGCCGTTGCAGTTCTTC,CASTPSTGAPLQFF
TRBV19,TRBJ1-1,22,TRBD1,once,TGTGCCAGTAGTAAGGTTTACGCTCAGAACGGGCGTCTCGCGGCAGGGGGCACTGAAGCTTTCTTT,CASSKVYAQNGRLAAGGTEAFF
TRBV6-5,TRBJ2-3,15,TRBD2,-,TGTGCCACCTCGGGATTAGCGGGGGGCACAGATACGCAGTATTTT,CATSGLAGGTDTQYF
TRBV7-9,TRBJ2-7,14,TRBD1,-,TGTGCCAGCAGCTTAACAGGGGTTGACTACGAGCAGTACTTC,CASSLTGVDYEQYF
TRBV27,TRBJ1-3,15,-,few,TGTGCCAGCAGTCGCGCGGACAGTCCAGGAAACACCATATATTTT,CASSRADSPGNTIYF
TRBV7-9,TRBJ2-3,15,TRBD2,-,TGTGCCAGCAGCTTGTCTAGCGGGGTCACAGATACGCAGTATTTT,CASSLSSGVTDTQYF
TRBV2,TRBJ2-7,15,TRBD2,-,TGTGCCAGCAGTGAAGGTATAGCGGGGGGCTACGAGCAGTACTTC,CASSEGIAGGYEQYF
TRBV5-1,TRBJ2-7,18,TRBD2,-,TGCGCCAGCAGCTTGGGAACGGCTTTTAGCGGGGCTCACTACGAGCAGTACTTC,CASSLGTAFSGAHYEQYF
TRBV24-1,TRBJ2-3,14,-,once,TGTGCCACCGGGCAGGGGCAGGGCACAGATACGCAGTATTTT,CATGQGQGTDTQYF
TRBV9,TRBJ1-1,14,-,-,TGTGCCAGCAGCCCGACAAACATGAACACTGAAGCTTTCTTT,CASSPTNMNTEAFF
TRBV7-2,TRBJ2-7,10,-,-,TGTGCCAGCGGCGGTGGAAGTCTCTTCTTC,CASGGGSLFF
TRBV7-8,TRBJ1-1,13,-,-,TGTGCCAGCAGACGACTCCTGAACACTGAAGCTTTCTTT,CASRRLLNTEAFF
TRBV5-1,TRBJ2-3,14,TRBD2,-,TGCGCCAGCAGCCCAGCGGGACCCACAGATACGCAGTATTTT,CASSPAGPTDTQYF
TRBV7-2,TRBJ1-2,14,-,-,TGTGCCAGCAGCTTCTTTATTTCCTCGTATGGCTACACCTTC,CASSFFISSYGYTF
TRBV30,TRBJ2-3,12,-,-,TGTGCCTGGATGAGGTATTCAGATACGCAGTATTTT,CAWMRYSDTQYF
TRBV6-5,TRBJ1-2,13,TRBD1,-,TGTGCCAGCAGAGAGACAGGGTTCAATGGCTACACCTTC,CASRETGFNGYTF
TRBV3-1/TRBV3-2,TRBJ1-2,16,TRBD1,-,TGTGCCAGCAGCCCGAGGGACAGCGAGAGGGTGAAGGGCTACACCTTC,CASSPRDSERVKGYTF
TRBV10-3,TRBJ1-5,15,-,once,TGTGCCATCAGGGACAAGGGGGGGAGCAATCAGCCCCAGCATTTT,CAIRDKGGSNQPQHF
TRBV6-5,TRBJ2-5,14,-,-,TGTGCCACCTTAAACCCCAGGGAACAAGAGACCCAGTACTTC,CATLNPREQETQYF
TRBV6-5,TRBJ1-2,14,-,-,TGTGCCAGCAGTTATCAGGGAGGTTACTATGGCTACACCTTC,CASSYQGGYYGYTF
TRBV2,TRBJ2-5,12,-,-,TGTGCCAGCAATCTAGTCCCAGAGACCCAGTACTTC,CASNLVPETQYF
TRBV4-1,TRBJ2-1,18,TRBD2,-,TGCGCCAGCAGCCAAGACCAAAGGGCGGGGGGACTCTACAATGAGCAGTTCTTC,CASSQDQRAGGLYNEQFF